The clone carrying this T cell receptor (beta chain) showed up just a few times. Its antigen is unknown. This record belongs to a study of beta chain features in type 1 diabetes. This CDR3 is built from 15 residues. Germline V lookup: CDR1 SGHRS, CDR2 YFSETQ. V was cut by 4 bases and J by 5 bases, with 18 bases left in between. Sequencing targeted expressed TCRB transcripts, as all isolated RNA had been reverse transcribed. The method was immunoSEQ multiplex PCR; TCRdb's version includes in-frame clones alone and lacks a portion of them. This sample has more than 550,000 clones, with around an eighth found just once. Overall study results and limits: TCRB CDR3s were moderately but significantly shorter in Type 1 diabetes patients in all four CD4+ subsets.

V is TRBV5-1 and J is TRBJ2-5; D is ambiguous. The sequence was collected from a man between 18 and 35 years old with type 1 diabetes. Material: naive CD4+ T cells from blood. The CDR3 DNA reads TGCGCCAGCAGCCCCTGGGCCTCCCCCGGGGAGACCCAGTACTTC. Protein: CASSPWASPGETQYF. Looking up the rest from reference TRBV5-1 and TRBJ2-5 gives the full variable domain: KAGVTQTPRYLIKTRGQQVTLSCSPISGHRSVSWYQQTPGQGLQFLFEYFSETQRNKGNFPGRFSGRQFSNSRSEMNVSTLELGDSALYLCASSPWASPGETQYFGPGTRLLVL.